A selection of T cell receptor beta chains follows, all from one sample in a study of human T cells and chemical hapten exposure. TCRdb used MiXCR to reprocess the reads, holding one entry per CDR3 protein. The data show about 120,000 distinct CDR3 sequences, over 6.5% seen once. The sample taken for sequencing was whole blood. The receptors were gathered from a human donor in good health. Some clones in this sample may be carry-over from other donors' samples. Each CDR3 is given with its conserved first and last residue. Fields, in order: J gene, clone size, V gene, D gene, CDR3 DNA, CDR3 protein. The D gene is left open where the match is weak. The listing skips clone size in some rows; elsewhere it reads once, few, many or a size class.

TRBJ1-2 NA TRBV10-1 NA TGCGCCAGCAGTGAGTCTTCGACCTATGGCTACACCTTC CASSESSTYGYTF
TRBJ2-2 NA TRBV5-1 TRBD1 TGCGCCAGCAGCTTAACCGACAGGGGCGCGACAGCGAACACCGGGGAGCTGTTTTTT CASSLTDRGATANTGELFF
TRBJ1-1 many TRBV6-2/TRBV6-3 NA TGTGCCAGCAGTTACCCCCAGGGGAGCCCGAGGACTGAAGCTTTCTTT CASSYPQGSPRTEAFF
TRBJ1-1 NA TRBV5-1 NA TGCGCCAGCAGCCCCGGACAGTCCCGCACTGAAGCTTTCTTT CASSPGQSRTEAFF
TRBJ1-1 few TRBV12-3/TRBV12-4 NA TGTGCCAGCAGTTTAGAAGGGGTCGCCACTGAAGCTTTCTTT CASSLEGVATEAFF
TRBJ2-1 many TRBV12-3/TRBV12-4 NA TGTGCCAGCACCATTGAGCCCTCGGGGGGCGATGAGCAGTTCTTC CASTIEPSGGDEQFF
TRBJ1-1 many TRBV10-3 NA TGTGCCATCAGTGAGTCTGCCCGAGCTCCTGAAGCTTTCTTT CAISESARAPEAFF
TRBJ1-5 few TRBV21-1 NA TGTGCCAGCAGCAACCCGGACAGGGATCAGCCCCAGCATTTT CASSNPDRDQPQHF
TRBJ2-1 NA TRBV11-1 TRBD2 TGTGCCGTTCGGACTAGCGGGATTGAGCAGTTCTTC CAVRTSGIEQFF
TRBJ2-7 many TRBV7-7 TRBD1 TGTGCCAGCAGCGCCCGGGACAGCTCCTACGAGCAGTACTTC CASSARDSSYEQYF
TRBJ1-2 many TRBV7-9 NA TGTGCCAGCAGCCCGGACAGATCGGGCTACACCTTC CASSPDRSGYTF
TRBJ1-2 few TRBV6-5 TRBD1 TGTGCCAGCAGTCACGGATCCTGGGACAGACTATTGCCCTATGGCTACACCTTC CASSHGSWDRLLPYGYTF
TRBJ2-7 NA TRBV5-4 NA TGTGCCAGCAGCATCCGGGACCAAACCTACGAGCAGTACTTC CASSIRDQTYEQYF
TRBJ2-3 NA TRBV5-1 NA TGCGCCAGCAGCACCAGCTGGACAGATACGCAGTATTTT CASSTSWTDTQYF
TRBJ1-5 many TRBV20-1 NA TGCAGTGCTAGAGATGGTGGGGCCGGGCAGCCCCAGCATTTT CSARDGGAGQPQHF
TRBJ2-1 NA TRBV7-2 NA TGTGCCAGCAGCTTACGGCTGAACAATGAGCAGTTCTTC CASSLRLNNEQFF
TRBJ1-5 few TRBV12-3/TRBV12-4 NA TGTGCCAGCACTGCGCGCGGCACTAATCAGCCCCAGCATTTT CASTARGTNQPQHF
TRBJ2-7 few TRBV10-3 TRBD2 TGTGCCATCGGGGGACTAGTCGAGCAGTACTTC CAIGGLVEQYF
TRBJ1-1 many TRBV5-1 NA TGCGCCAGCAGCTTGACCGCGGGACCGGGCCAGGGAAGGTCTGAAGCTTTCTTT CASSLTAGPGQGRSEAFF
TRBJ1-5 NA TRBV3-1 NA TGTGCCAGCAGCCAAGAAGGGGCAGACGCTCAGCCCCAGCATTTT CASSQEGADAQPQHF
TRBJ1-5 many TRBV28 NA TGTGCCAGCAGTTTGCAAAATCAGCCCCAGCATTTT CASSLQNQPQHF
TRBJ1-2 few TRBV10-2 TRBD1 TGCGCCAGCAGTGAGTCTTACAGGGGAAATTCTAACTATGGCTACACCTTC CASSESYRGNSNYGYTF
TRBJ2-7 NA TRBV20-1 TRBD2 TGCAGTGCGAATCCCCCCACTAGCGGGAGCTACGAGCAGTACTTC CSANPPTSGSYEQYF
TRBJ1-6 many TRBV20-1 NA TGCAGTGCTAGAGACCGGGGGGTAGGGAATTCACCCCTCCACTTT CSARDRGVGNSPLHF
TRBJ2-5 NA TRBV12-3/TRBV12-4 NA TGTGCCAGCAGCGAGGCTAGGGTCCAAGAGACCCAGTACTTC CASSEARVQETQYF
TRBJ1-4 many TRBV3-1 NA TGTGCCAGCAGCCAAGAGGACTTCGAAAAACTGTTTTTT CASSQEDFEKLFF
TRBJ2-7 few TRBV27 TRBD1 TGTGCCAGCAGTCCTTACGACAGGGGCTACGAGCAGTACTTC CASSPYDRGYEQYF
TRBJ2-3 many TRBV12-3/TRBV12-4 TRBD1 TGTGCCAGCAGTTTGTGGGACAGGGATGGAGATACGCAGTATTTT CASSLWDRDGDTQYF
TRBJ2-2 NA TRBV11-3 TRBD1 TGTGCCAGCAGCTTAGACTGGACAGGGGGCTTGGGCACCGGGGAGCTGTTTTTT CASSLDWTGGLGTGELFF
TRBJ1-2 many TRBV29-1 TRBD1 TGCAGCGTGGTTCTTGGGACAGGGTTTCCTAACTATGGCTACACCTTC CSVVLGTGFPNYGYTF
TRBJ2-5 NA TRBV20-1 NA TGCAGTACATTGGACGGATACCAAGAGACCCAGTACTTC CSTLDGYQETQYF
TRBJ1-1 many TRBV14 NA TGTGCCAGCAGCCAAGATAGGACGCTTGAAGAGAACACTGAAGCTTTCTTT CASSQDRTLEENTEAFF
TRBJ2-3 few TRBV25-1 TRBD2 TGTGCCAGCAGTCCTCCGCGACTAGCGGAGATCACAGATACGCAGTATTTT CASSPPRLAEITDTQYF
TRBJ2-4 NA TRBV18 TRBD2 TGTGCCAGCTCACCACCGCTCGCGGGAGCCCCCCCTGCCAAAAACATTCAGTACTTC CASSPPLAGAPPAKNIQYF